Below are 32 T cell receptor beta chains sequenced from a single sample in a study of graft-versus-host responses after intestinal transplantation. The data were produced by immunoSEQ multiplex PCR, yet TCRdb's version contains in-frame clones alone and is incomplete. The table includes just under 100,000 clones, around nine tenths detected once. The sample consisted of PBMCs, taken approximately 420 days after intestinal transplant. All receptors derive from a human patient who received an intestinal transplant, so some T cells may come from the graft donor.

On this clone itself: Other nucleotide sequences from this sample produce the same CDR3. The chain employs TRBV2 and TRBJ2-7; D gene unclear. Trimming cost V 4 bases and J 2 bases, with 6 bases left between them. Germline CDR1 and CDR2: SNHLY and FYNNEI. The CDR3 has 12 amino acids. The CDR3 DNA sequence: TGTGCCAGCAGTGGTGACACCTACGAGCAGTACTTC. This codes for CASSGDTYEQYF.

The chain recombines TRBV11-2 with TRBJ2-7, with D perhaps TRBD1 (6 bases). Germline CDR1 SGHAT, CDR2 FQNNGV. The ends were cut back, 5 bases at V and 2 bases at J, with 10 bases in the middle. The CDR3 loop spans 13 amino acids. CDR3 sequence: CASSGGHTYEQYF. The CDR3, as DNA: TGTGCCAGCAGCGGGGGCCATACCTACGAGCAGTACTTC.

The rearrangement joins TRBV5-1 to TRBJ1-4; D not resolved. Germline assignment: CDR1 SGHRS and CDR2 YFSETQ. V shed 5 bases and J shed 6 bases, with 5 bases lying between them. CDR3 length: 11 residues. The CDR3 region is CASREDEKLFF. The CDR3 bases are TGCGCCAGCAGGGAGGATGAAAAACTGTTTTTT.

V is TRBV18 and J is TRBJ1-1; tentatively, D is TRBD1 (5 bases). The germline V gene encodes CDR1 KGHSH and CDR2 LQKENI. This CDR3 region has 16 residues. Trimming left V 1 base short and J 3 bases short, with 15 bases between. Here the CDR3 reads CASSPQRGLGDTEAFF. DNA for the CDR3: TGTGCCAGCTCACCACAACGCGGGTTAGGGGACACTGAAGCTTTCTTT.

With respect to this clone: A junction end diverges from the germline sequence, so it may reflect a read error. At the DNA level, this CDR3 is encoded by other sequences in the same sample as well. The rearrangement joins TRBV5-8 to TRBJ1-1; D call uncertain. Germline assignment: CDR1 SGHTS and CDR2 YDEGEE. This CDR3 has 13 amino acids. CDR3 amino acids: CASSLGWDTEAFF. CDR3 DNA: TGCGCCAGCAGCTTGGGATGGGACACTGAAGCTTTCTTT.

The chain has TRBV19 and TRBJ1-6, with D maybe TRBD1 (5 bases). CDR3 length: 14 amino acids. CDR1 and CDR2 (germline): LNHDA, SQIVND (reference sequence). Trimming took 5 bases from V and 13 from J, leaving 18 bases between them. The DNA for the CDR3 is TGTGCCAGTAGTCCAGGGACGGATTTGAGGCCCCTCCACTTT. Its protein is CASSPGTDLRPLHF. The full variable domain, rest sourced from reference TRBV19 and TRBJ1-6, is DGGITQSPKYLFRKEGQNVTLSCEQNLNHDAMYWYRQDPGQGLRLIYYSQIVNDFQKGDIAEGYSVSREKKESFPLTVTSAQKNPTAFYLCASSPGTDLRPLHFGNGTRLTVT.

V and J are TRBV5-5 and TRBJ2-7; the match to TRBD1 covers 8 bases. Losses at the gene ends were 6 bases for V and 4 bases for J; bases not matched to a gene: 9. The CDR3 totals 14 residues. Germline CDR1 reads SGHKS; CDR2 reads YYEKEE (reference sequence). The CDR3 loop is CASTWTGREYEQYF. CDR3 sequence (DNA): TGTGCCAGCACTTGGACAGGGAGAGAGTACGAGCAGTACTTC.

V usage is TRBV5-4 and J usage is TRBJ2-2; the D is unclear. Germline CDR1 reads SGHNT; CDR2 reads YYREEE (reference sequence). The CDR3 sequence is 11 residues long. Trimming took off 4 bases at V and 7 bases at J, with 5 bases between the two ends. CDR3 region: CASSVNGELFF. Here the CDR3 DNA reads TGTGCCAGCAGCGTTAACGGGGAGCTGTTTTTT.

This rearrangement joins TRBV6-1 to TRBJ1-1, with D maybe TRBD1 (5 bases). This CDR3 has 12 residues. Looked up from germline, CDR1 is MNHNS and CDR2 is SASEGT. Trimming removed 3 bases from V and 6 bases from J, with 8 bases in between. This chain's CDR3 is CASSDRVPEAFF. For the CDR3, the DNA is TGTGCCAGCAGTGACAGGGTTCCTGAAGCTTTCTTT.

The chain employs TRBV7-3 and TRBJ2-1; 7 positions match TRBD1. Germline V gives CDR1 SGHTA, CDR2 FQGTGA. Trimming removed 5 bases from V and 4 bases from J; junction bases left unmatched: 5. The CDR3 has 14 residues. CDR3 protein: CASSPGQIYNEQFF. CDR3 sequence (DNA): TGTGCCAGCAGCCCGGGACAGATATACAATGAGCAGTTCTTC.

The gene calls are TRBV12-5 and TRBJ2-1; 11 bases agree with TRBD1. This CDR3 region has 15 residues. CDR1 and CDR2 from the germline V gene are LGHNT and FRNRAP. Losses at the gene ends were 6 bases for V and 9 bases for J; bases not matched to a gene: 10. CDR3 bases: TGTGCTAGTGGCCCGCCGGACAGGGGGCGAGGTGAGCAGTTCTTC. It specifies CASGPPDRGRGEQFF.

V usage is TRBV5-4 and J usage is TRBJ2-2; TRBD2 might be the D (6 bases). Trimming cost V 0 bases and J 8 bases, with 8 bases left between them. This CDR3 is 13 amino acids long. Germline CDR1 and CDR2: SGHNT and YYREEE (reference sequence). Here the CDR3 reads CASSLAGGGELFF. The CDR3, as DNA: TGTGCCAGCAGCTTGGCCGGGGGAGGGGAGCTGTTTTTT.

The chain couples TRBV9 to TRBJ1-3; 12 nucleotides match TRBD1. V lost 0 bases, J lost 10 bases, and 5 bases stayed unmatched. The CDR3 length is 15 residues. Germline lookup yields CDR1 SGDLS and CDR2 YYNGEE. CDR3 nucleotide sequence: TGTGCCAGCAGCGTAGGGGGACAGGGGGCCGGGACCATATATTTT. Translated, it gives CASSVGGQGAGTIYF.

The chain employs TRBV14 and TRBJ2-7; unclear D gene. This CDR3 is 12 amino acids long. Germline CDR1 reads SGHDN; CDR2 reads FVKESK. V gave up 0 bases and J gave up 7 bases, with 7 bases separating them. CDR3 region: CASSQEGMEQYF. DNA of the CDR3: TGTGCCAGCAGCCAAGAAGGGATGGAGCAGTACTTC.

This chain joins TRBV7-2 and TRBJ1-2, with D possibly TRBD1 on 6 matching bases. The CDR3 consists of 14 residues. CDR1 SGHTA and CDR2 FQGNSA come from the germline V gene. Trimming stripped 5 bases from V and 3 bases from J, with 13 bases between. CDR3 in DNA: TGTGCCAGCAGCCGGGACACGGCGGACTATGGCTACACCTTC. It codes for CASSRDTADYGYTF.

The chain couples TRBV4-1 to TRBJ1-6, with TRBD1 matching 9 bases. J lost 8 bases, V lost 2 bases, and 7 bases had no gene match. The CDR3 loop spans 16 amino acids. CDR1 and CDR2 (germline): MGHRA, YSYEKL. In DNA form, the CDR3 reads TGCGCCAGCAGCCAACAGGCCGGGACAGGGTATTCACCCCTCCACTTT. Translating it yields CASSQQAGTGYSPLHF.

J is TRBJ2-7 and V is TRBV6-1; 7 bases align to TRBD1. CDR3 length equals 14 residues. The V gene's germline CDR1 is MNHNS and CDR2 SASEGT. The V gene end was trimmed by 1 base and the J gene end by 3 bases; junction bases not matched to a gene: 3. The CDR3 sequence is CASSEVGDSYEQYF. CDR3 bases: TGTGCCAGCAGTGAAGTGGGGGACAGCTACGAGCAGTACTTC.

The V and J genes are TRBV6-5 and TRBJ1-5; no clear D gene. Germline V gene lookup returns CDR1 MNHEY and CDR2 SVGAGI. This CDR3 spans 11 amino acids. Trimming took off 5 bases at V and 5 bases at J, with 4 bases between the two ends. The DNA of the CDR3 is TGTGCCAGCAGTGAGGATCAGCCCCAGCATTTT. Translation gives CASSEDQPQHF.

V is TRBV18 and J is TRBJ1-6, with D tentatively TRBD1 (5 bases). Germline CDR1 KGHSH, CDR2 LQKENI. V lost 3 bases, J lost 10 bases, and 10 bases lay in between. The CDR3 sequence is 13 residues long. The CDR3 is CASSPGGDSPLHF. The DNA of the CDR3 is TGTGCCAGCTCACCGGGCGGGGACTCACCCCTCCACTTT.

The chain joins TRBV7-3 to TRBJ1-2, with a weak D call TRBD1 (5 bases). Trimming pared 0 bases from V and 8 bases from J, leaving 13 bases between. This CDR3 spans 14 amino acids. Germline V lookup: CDR1 SGHTA, CDR2 FQGTGA. CDR3 in DNA: TGTGCCAGCAGCTTAACGCGGGAGGGGCGAGGCTACACCTTC. This translates into CASSLTREGRGYTF.

The chain employs TRBV18 and TRBJ2-7; D tentatively reads TRBD1 or TRBD2 (5 bases each). Germline CDR1 reads KGHSH; CDR2 reads LQKENI. This CDR3 has 13 amino acids. Between the trimmed V and J ends, which lost 2 bases and 6 bases, there was a span of 11 bases. The DNA for the CDR3 is TGTGCCAGCTCACCAGGGTTGAGGGGCGAGCAGTACTTC. This encodes CASSPGLRGEQYF.

The gene calls are TRBV19 and TRBJ1-1; D remains unclear. Trimming took 5 bases from V and 3 from J, leaving 10 bases between them. CDR3 length: 13 residues. Per germline, CDR1 LNHDA and CDR2 SQIVND (reference sequence). CDR3 nucleotides: TGTGCCAGTAGTCCCGCTCTAGACACTGAAGCTTTCTTT. Translating gives CASSPALDTEAFF.

This rearrangement joins TRBV5-1 to TRBJ1-3; D call uncertain. Germline CDR1 is SGHRS and CDR2 is YFSETQ. Trimming stripped 1 base from V and 1 base from J, with 9 bases between. This CDR3 is 15 amino acids long. CDR3 DNA: TGCGCCAGCAGCTTGACAGCACTGTCTGGAAACACCATATATTTT. The encoded protein is CASSLTALSGNTIYF.

The chain uses TRBV6-1 and TRBJ1-5, with a possible D match to TRBD1 (5 bases). Looked up from germline, CDR1 is MNHNS and CDR2 is SASEGT. CDR3 length: 16 residues. V lost 2 bases to trimming and J lost 1 base, with 12 bases between them. CDR3 in amino acids: CASSERLSGSNQPQHF. The CDR3 nucleotides are TGTGCCAGCAGTGAACGCCTGTCAGGGAGCAATCAGCCCCAGCATTTT.

The chain carries TRBV7-2 and TRBJ2-5, with no clear D. This CDR3 is built from 15 residues. Per the germline V gene, CDR1 is SGHTA and CDR2 is FQGNSA. V lost 1 base and J lost 5, with 14 bases in between. The CDR3 DNA reads TGTGCCAGCAGCTTAGTGAGGCTAGTGGGGGAGACCCAGTACTTC. It encodes CASSLVRLVGETQYF. Looking up the rest from reference TRBV7-2 and TRBJ2-5 gives the full variable domain: GAGVSQSPSNKVTEKGKDVELRCDPISGHTALYWYRQSLGQGLEFLIYFQGNSAPDKSGLPSDRFSAERTGGSVSTLTIQRTQQEDSAVYLCASSLVRLVGETQYFGPGTRLLVL.

The rearrangement uses TRBV5-4 and TRBJ1-1; 8 bases align to TRBD1. Germline loops: CDR1 SGHNT, CDR2 YYREEE (reference sequence). The CDR3 is 14 residues long. Trimming at V came to 5 bases and at J to 6 bases, leaving 9 bases not matched to a gene. The CDR3 bases are TGTGCCAGCAGGGTACAGGGGGGCAAGTCTGAAGCTTTCTTT. This gives the protein CASRVQGGKSEAFF. Filled out from reference TRBV5-4 and TRBJ1-1, the complete variable domain reads ETGVTQSPTHLIKTRGQQVTLRCSSQSGHNTVSWYQQALGQGPQFIFQYYREEENGRGNFPPRFSGLQFPNYSSELNVNALELDDSALYLCASRVQGGKSEAFFGQGTRLTVV.

This CDR3 reads CASSPQLHTDTQYF. The CDR3, as DNA: TGCGCCAGCAGCCCTCAGCTACACACAGATACGCAGTATTTT. The chain is built from TRBV4-1 and TRBJ2-3; D is unresolved. V lost 4 bases and J lost 2, with 10 bases in between. This CDR3 contains 14 residues. CDR1 and CDR2 (germline): MGHRA, YSYEKL.

CDR3: CASSGGGEQYF. The CDR3 bases are TGTGCCAGCAGCGGGGGCGGTGAGCAGTACTTC. This sequence joins TRBV9 and TRBJ2-7; possible D gene TRBD1, 5 bases. Germline assignment: CDR1 SGDLS and CDR2 YYNGEE. Trimming removed 3 bases at V and 7 bases at J, with 8 bases between. The CDR3 has 11 residues.

Written as DNA, the CDR3 is TGTGCCAGCAGCCAAGATCTGGGACTAGGGGGCGAGCAGTACTTC. Encoded protein: CASSQDLGLGGEQYF. V is TRBV4-2 and J is TRBJ2-7; TRBD2 aligns across 8 bases. CDR1 and CDR2 from the germline V gene are LGHNA and YNFKEQ. With 0 bases clipped from V and 6 bases from J, the junction kept 7 bases outside the gene matches. The CDR3 is 15 residues long.

The CDR3 reads CASSLYTGADTQYF. The CDR3 bases are TGTGCCAGCAGCCTCTACACCGGGGCGGATACGCAGTATTTT. The chain couples TRBV7-6 to TRBJ2-3; D possibly matches TRBD1 or TRBD2 (5 bases each). CDR3 length equals 14 residues. Germline CDR1 and CDR2: SGHVS and FNYEAQ. V was clipped by 5 bases and J by 6 bases, with 15 bases between them.

There are a few counts of this clone. In DNA, the CDR3 is TGTGCCAGCAGTGGCCCCGGACAGGCGACCTATGGCTACACCTTC. This sequence encodes CASSGPGQATYGYTF. The V and J genes are TRBV6-5 and TRBJ1-2; 7 nucleotides align to TRBD1. CDR3 length equals 15 residues. Germline CDR1 and CDR2: MNHEY and SVGAGI. V gave up 5 bases and J gave up 4 bases; unmatched junction bases: 10.

The V and J genes are TRBV19 and TRBJ1-5, with a weak D call TRBD1 (6 bases). The germline V gene has CDR1 LNHDA and CDR2 SQIVND (reference sequence). V was trimmed by 5 bases and J by 0 bases, leaving 17 bases between them. The CDR3 runs to 17 residues. CDR3 nucleotide sequence: TGTGCCAGTAGTCAAGGACAGAATTCCCATAGCAATCAGCCCCAGCATTTT. This encodes CASSQGQNSHSNQPQHF.